These 3 T cell receptor beta chains were sequenced from one sample in a study of T cells after yellow fever vaccination. TCRdb processed the 5' RACE reads anew with MiXCR; each CDR3 protein has one entry. The table includes some 670,000 distinct CDR3 sequences, more than 9% detected once. The sample consisted of PBMCs, taken on the day of the yellow fever booster vaccination. Every receptor here comes from a man in his thirties or forties who received the YFV17D yellow fever vaccine.

This clonotype has a handful of counts. The chain couples TRBV28 to TRBJ2-7; 9 bases map to TRBD1. V lost 1 base, J lost 3 bases, and 19 bases stayed unmatched. The CDR3 sequence is 20 residues long. In germline, CDR1 is MDHEN, CDR2 SYDVKM. DNA for the CDR3: TGTGCCAGCAGTTTATTTGGGGGGACAGGGCCCGAACGTATAATCTACGAGCAGTACTTC. Translating it yields CASSLFGGTGPERIIYEQYF.

This clonotype has only a few counts. The chain employs TRBV20-1 and TRBJ1-5; TRBD1 matches at 7 bases. There are 13 residues in the CDR3. Trimming at V came to 3 bases and at J to 6 bases, leaving 5 bases not matched to a gene. Germline values: CDR1 DFQATT, CDR2 SNEGSKA (reference sequence). The CDR3 loop reads CSASRTGVQPQHF. For the CDR3, the DNA is TGCAGTGCTAGTCGGACAGGAGTTCAGCCCCAGCATTTT.

This clonotype was counted a few times. This chain uses TRBV6-2 or TRBV6-3 with TRBJ2-7, with D maybe TRBD1 (5 bases). Germline values: CDR1 MNHEY, CDR2 SVGEGT. Trimming left V 7 bases short and J 0 bases short, with 19 bases between. The CDR3 loop spans 16 amino acids. Here the CDR3 reads CASNNPTVRNSYEQYF. The CDR3 DNA reads TGTGCCAGCAATAACCCGACAGTGCGAAACTCCTACGAGCAGTACTTC.